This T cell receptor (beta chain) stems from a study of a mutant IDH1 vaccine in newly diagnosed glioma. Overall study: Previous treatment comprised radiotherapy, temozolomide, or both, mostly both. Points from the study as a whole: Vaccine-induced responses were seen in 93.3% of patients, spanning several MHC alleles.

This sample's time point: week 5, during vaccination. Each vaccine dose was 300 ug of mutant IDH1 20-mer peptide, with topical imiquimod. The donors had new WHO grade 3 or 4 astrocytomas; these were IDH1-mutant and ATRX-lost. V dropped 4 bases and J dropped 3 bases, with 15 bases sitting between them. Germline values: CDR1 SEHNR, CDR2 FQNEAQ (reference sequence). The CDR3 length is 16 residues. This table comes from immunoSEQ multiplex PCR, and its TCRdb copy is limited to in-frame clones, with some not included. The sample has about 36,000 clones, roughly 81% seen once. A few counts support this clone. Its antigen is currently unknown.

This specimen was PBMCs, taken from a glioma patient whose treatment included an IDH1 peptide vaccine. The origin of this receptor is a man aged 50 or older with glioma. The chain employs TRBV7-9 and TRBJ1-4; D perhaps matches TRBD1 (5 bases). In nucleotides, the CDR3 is TGTGCCAGCAGCTCGGGGGTTGGGGCCGCTAATGAAAAACTGTTTTTT. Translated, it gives CASSSGVGAANEKLFF. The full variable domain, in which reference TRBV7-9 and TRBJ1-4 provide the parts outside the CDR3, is DTGVSQNPRHKITKRGQNVTFRCDPISEHNRLYWYRQTLGQGPEFLTYFQNEAQLEKSRLLSDRFSAERPKGSFSTLEIQRTEQGDSAMYLCASSSGVGAANEKLFFGSGTQLSVL.